This T cell receptor (beta chain) was sequenced in a study of cytomegalovirus exposure and HLA in healthy donors. Findings of the study overall: Cytomegalovirus-associated TCR beta chains were listed, numbering 150 to 200. Reported performance of the classifier showed diagnosis of cytomegalovirus status with high specificity and sensitivity. In vitro work confirmed that a few CMV-associated chains recognize CMV antigens.

Sequenced by immunoSEQ multiplex PCR; TCRdb stores in-frame clones only, minus some. This repertoire shows roughly 76,000 clones, nearly 95% found once; its top ten account for roughly 1.6%. As regards this clone: The target antigen is unknown.

This CDR3 contains 14 residues. Looked up from germline, CDR1 is MRHNA and CDR2 is SNTAGT. With V trimmed by 4 bases and J by 6 bases, 0 bases remained unmatched. The clonotype originates from a man between 18 and 29 years old in good health and CMV-seropositive. The chain joins TRBV6-4 to TRBJ2-1, with 13 bases that match TRBD2. Sequenced material: PBMCs. CDR3 sequence: CASSGTSGSNEQFF. CDR3 nucleotides: TGTGCCAGCAGTGGGACTAGCGGGAGCAATGAGCAGTTCTTC.